This T cell receptor beta chain emerged from a study of T cell changes during pregnancy in multiple sclerosis. The repertoire was sequenced with immunoSEQ multiplex PCR; TCRdb's copy has only in-frame clones and lacks some. The sample holds about 50,000 clones, roughly 92% seen once. The germline V and J ends were trimmed by 4 bases and 4 bases, with 17 bases remaining between them. The CDR3 has 15 amino acids. Germline V CDR1 and CDR2: SGHNT, YYREEE (reference sequence). The TCR sequence derives from a female donor with multiple sclerosis, enrolled in a pregnancy study. The chain joins TRBV5-4 to TRBJ2-5, with TRBD2 as a possible D gene (6 bases). This material consisted of CD4+ T cells from peripheral blood mononuclear cells, taken before pregnancy. CDR3 loop: CASSVMTVGGETQYF. In nucleotides, the CDR3 is TGTGCCAGCAGCGTCATGACGGTGGGAGGAGAGACCCAGTACTTC. Using reference TRBV5-4 and TRBJ2-5 for the parts outside the CDR3, the full variable domain is ETGVTQSPTHLIKTRGQQVTLRCSSQSGHNTVSWYQQALGQGPQFIFQYYREEENGRGNFPPRFSGLQFPNYSSELNVNALELDDSALYLCASSVMTVGGETQYFGPGTRLLVL.